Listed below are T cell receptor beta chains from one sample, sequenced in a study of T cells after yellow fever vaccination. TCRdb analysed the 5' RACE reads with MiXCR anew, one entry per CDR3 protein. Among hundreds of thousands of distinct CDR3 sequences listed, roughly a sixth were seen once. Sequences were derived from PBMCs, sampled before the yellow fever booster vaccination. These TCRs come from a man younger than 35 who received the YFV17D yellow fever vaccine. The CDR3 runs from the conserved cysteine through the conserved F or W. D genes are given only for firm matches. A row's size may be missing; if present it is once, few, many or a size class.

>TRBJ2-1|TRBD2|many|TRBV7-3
TGTGCCAGCACGGCGGGGGGCTCCTACAATGAGCAGTTCTTC
CASTAGGSYNEQFF
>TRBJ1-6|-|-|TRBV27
TGTGCCAGCAGCGAGAGTCGGAGTTCACCCCTCCACTTT
CASSESRSSPLHF
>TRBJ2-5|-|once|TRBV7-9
TGTGCCAGCAGCTCAACCGCGGAAATCGGTGCCCAGTACTTC
CASSSTAEIGAQYF
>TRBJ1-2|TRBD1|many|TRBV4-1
TGCGCCAGCAGCGGGACAGTCTATGGCTACACCTTC
CASSGTVYGYTF
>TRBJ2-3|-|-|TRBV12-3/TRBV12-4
TGTGCCACTCAGACAGCTAGCACAGATACGCAGTATTTT
CATQTASTDTQYF
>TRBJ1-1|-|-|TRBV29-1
TGCAGCGTTGAACGGAGGGAAGCTTTCTTT
CSVERREAFF
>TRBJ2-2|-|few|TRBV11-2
TGTGCCAGCAGCCGCTTCCCCTCAGGAGGCGTCCGACCCGGGGAGCTGTTTTTT
CASSRFPSGGVRPGELFF
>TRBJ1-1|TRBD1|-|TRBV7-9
TGTGCCAGCAGCTTGAGGGCAGGGGGCAACACTGAAGCTTTCTTT
CASSLRAGGNTEAFF
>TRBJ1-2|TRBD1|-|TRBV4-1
TGCGCCAGCAGCCAAGACCCGGGACAGGGGGCTCTCGGCTACACCTTC
CASSQDPGQGALGYTF
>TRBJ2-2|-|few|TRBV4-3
TGCGCCAGCAGCCAAGTAACGGCCGGGGAGCTGTTTTTT
CASSQVTAGELFF
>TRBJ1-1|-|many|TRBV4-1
TGCGCCAGCAGGAGCCTCACACGCAACACTGAAGCTTTCTTT
CASRSLTRNTEAFF
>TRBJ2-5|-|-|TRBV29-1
TGCAGCGCCACCTTTGGAAAGGGCCAAGAGACCCAGTACTTC
CSATFGKGQETQYF
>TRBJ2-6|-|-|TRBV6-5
TGTGCCAGCAGTTACTCACAGGGAGCCGGGGCCAACGTCCTGACTTTC
CASSYSQGAGANVLTF
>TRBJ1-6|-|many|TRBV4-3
TGCGCCAGCAGCCAAGATAGCGTGGGTGGTAATTCACCCCTCCACTTT
CASSQDSVGGNSPLHF
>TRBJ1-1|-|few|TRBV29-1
TGCAGCGTAAAAAACTGGGCCTCGAACACTGAAGCTTTCTTT
CSVKNWASNTEAFF
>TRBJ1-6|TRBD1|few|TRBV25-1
TGTGCCAGCAGTGAACAGGGGGCAGGGTATTCACCCCTCCACTTT
CASSEQGAGYSPLHF
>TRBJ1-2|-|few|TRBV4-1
TGCGCCAGCAGCTCAGGGCTCTCCTATGGCTACACCTTC
CASSSGLSYGYTF
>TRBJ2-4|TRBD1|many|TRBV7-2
TGTGCCAGCAGCCCCTCGGCAGGGGGCGCGAGAGTCGCCAAAAACATTCAGTACTTC
CASSPSAGGARVAKNIQYF
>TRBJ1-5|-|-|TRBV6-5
TGTGCAAGCAGTTACAGGTTCAATCAGCCCCAGCATTTT
CASSYRFNQPQHF
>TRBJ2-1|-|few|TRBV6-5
TGTGCCAGCAGTTACTCGATGCCAGGGAGCTCCTACAATGAGCAGTTCTTC
CASSYSMPGSSYNEQFF
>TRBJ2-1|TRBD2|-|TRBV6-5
TGTGCCAGTTATTGGAGCGGGGGACACAATGAGCAGTTCTTC
CASYWSGGHNEQFF
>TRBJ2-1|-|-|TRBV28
TGTGCCAGCAGTTTATGGATCAATGAGCAGTTCTTC
CASSLWINEQFF
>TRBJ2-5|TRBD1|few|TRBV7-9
TGTGCCAGCAGCTTTCAAGGGGGCAGAGGACAAGAGACCCAGTACTTC
CASSFQGGRGQETQYF
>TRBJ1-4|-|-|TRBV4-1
TGCGCCAGCAGCTCGGGACATCCAACTAATGAAAAACTGTTTTTT
CASSSGHPTNEKLFF
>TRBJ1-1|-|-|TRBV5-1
TGCGCCAGCAGCTTTAGTTCGGTGGCAGCCGGCACGAACACTGAAGCTTTCTTT
CASSFSSVAAGTNTEAFF
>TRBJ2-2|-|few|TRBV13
TGTGCCAGCAGCCCCACAGGGACGAACACCGGGGAGCTGTTTTTT
CASSPTGTNTGELFF
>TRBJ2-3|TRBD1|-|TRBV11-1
TGTGCCAGCAGCTTGGGGGACAGGGGTTCAGATACGCAGTATTTT
CASSLGDRGSDTQYF
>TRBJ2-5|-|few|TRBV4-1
TGCGCCAGCAGCCTATTCTCGGGGATGGAGACCCAGTACTTC
CASSLFSGMETQYF
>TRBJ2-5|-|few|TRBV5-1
TGCGCCAGCAGCATGAGTCCAGGGGGGGCAGAGACCCAGTACTTC
CASSMSPGGAETQYF
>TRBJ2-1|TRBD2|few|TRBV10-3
TGTGCCATCTCGGGTCCGCGGGGGGCCTCCTACAATGAGCAGTTCTTC
CAISGPRGASYNEQFF
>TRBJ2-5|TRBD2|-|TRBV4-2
TGTGCCAGCAGCCAAGGCTCCGGGACTAGCGGAGGATTCCAAGAGACCCAGTACTTC
CASSQGSGTSGGFQETQYF
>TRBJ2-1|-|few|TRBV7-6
TGTGCCAGCAGCCCCCCAGGAGGGCGCCCGGGGCAGTTCTTC
CASSPPGGRPGQFF
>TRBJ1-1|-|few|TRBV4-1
TGCGCCAGCAGCCAAGCATTGGGGGGGAACACTGAAGCTTTCTTT
CASSQALGGNTEAFF
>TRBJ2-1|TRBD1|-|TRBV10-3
TGTGCCATACAACCCCGGGACAGGGGCTACAATGAGCAGTTCTTC
CAIQPRDRGYNEQFF
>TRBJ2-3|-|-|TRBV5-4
TGTGCCACCCGGAGGGGCACAGATACGCAGTATTTT
CATRRGTDTQYF
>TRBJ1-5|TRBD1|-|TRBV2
TGTGCCAGCACCGCGGGACAGGGGGCCCGAGGAGTTGATCAGCCCCAGCATTTT
CASTAGQGARGVDQPQHF
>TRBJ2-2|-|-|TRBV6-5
TGTGCCAGCAGTCCTCCGACTAGAACCGACGACACCGGGGAGCTGTTTTTT
CASSPPTRTDDTGELFF
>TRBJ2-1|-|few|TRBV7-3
TGTGCCAGCAGCAAAAGAGGCGTGGGGTGGGATGAGCAGTTCTTC
CASSKRGVGWDEQFF
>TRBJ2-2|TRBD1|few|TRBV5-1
TGCGCCAGCAGCGAAACTCACAGGGGGGCCGGGGAGCTGTTTTTT
CASSETHRGAGELFF
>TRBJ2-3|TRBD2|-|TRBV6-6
TGTGCCAGCAGTAGGGGACTAGCGGCCACAGATACGCAGTATTTT
CASSRGLAATDTQYF
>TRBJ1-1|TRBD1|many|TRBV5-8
TGTGCCAGCAGCTCAGGGGGTGGGGACACTGAAGCTTTCTTT
CASSSGGGDTEAFF
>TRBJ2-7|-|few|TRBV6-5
TGTGCCAGCAGTTCCGGCAGGGCGCTATCCTACGAGCAGTACTTC
CASSSGRALSYEQYF
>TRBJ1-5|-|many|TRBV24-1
TGTGCCACCAGTGGTAGCGGGGAACAGCCCCAGCATTTT
CATSGSGEQPQHF
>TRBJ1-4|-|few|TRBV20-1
TGCAGTGCTCGCCGAGGGGGGGCCGGAGAAAAACTGTTTTTT
CSARRGGAGEKLFF
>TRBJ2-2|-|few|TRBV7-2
TGTGCCAGCAGCCTTCTCATGGGGACCGGGGAGCTGTTTTTT
CASSLLMGTGELFF
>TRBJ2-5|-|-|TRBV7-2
TGTGCCAGCAGCTCCCCTCCGGGACAAAGGGAAGAGACCCAGTACTTC
CASSSPPGQREETQYF
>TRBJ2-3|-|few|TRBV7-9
TGTGCCAGCAGCTTATACGATACGCAGTATTTT
CASSLYDTQYF
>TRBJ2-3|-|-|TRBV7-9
TGTGCCAGCAGCTTAGGCCAGGGGAACCCAGATACGCAGTATTTT
CASSLGQGNPDTQYF
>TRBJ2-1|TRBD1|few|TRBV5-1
TGCGCCAGCAGCTTGGTGGGACAGGGCTACAATGAGCAGTTCTTC
CASSLVGQGYNEQFF
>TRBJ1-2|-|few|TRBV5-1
TGCGCCAGCAGCTACGGGGCTAGAGAAGCTAACTATGGCTACACCTTC
CASSYGAREANYGYTF
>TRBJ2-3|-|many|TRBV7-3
TGTGCCAGCAGCATCCTTAGCACAGATACGCAGTATTTT
CASSILSTDTQYF
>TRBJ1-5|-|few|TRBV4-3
TGCGCCAGCAGCCAAGATAGGACTAGGAGGCAGCCCCAGCATTTT
CASSQDRTRRQPQHF
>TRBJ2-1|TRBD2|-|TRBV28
TGTGCCAGCAGTTCCCCCTTTAGAAGCGGGGGAGACCATGAGCAGTTCTTC
CASSSPFRSGGDHEQFF
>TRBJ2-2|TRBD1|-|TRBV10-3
TGTGCCATCAACAGGGGCGGTGAGATGGTGAACACCGGGGAGCTGTTTTTT
CAINRGGEMVNTGELFF
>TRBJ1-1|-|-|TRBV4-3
TGCGCCAGCAGCGAAGGGTCGCACACTGAAGCTTTCTTT
CASSEGSHTEAFF
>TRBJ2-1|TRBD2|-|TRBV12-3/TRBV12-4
TGTGCCAGCAGTGCCGGGGAGGGTGAGCAGTTCTTC
CASSAGEGEQFF
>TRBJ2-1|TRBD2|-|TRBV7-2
TGTGCCAGCAGCCCCCGGGGGGGCGGGGGCAATGAGCAGTTCTTC
CASSPRGGGGNEQFF